These 3 T cell receptor beta chains came from one sample sequenced in a study of T-cell reconstitution after alpha-beta-depleted transplantation in children. Preparation of the TCRbeta library was carried out with unique molecular identifiers. TCRdb reanalysed the PCR reads using MiXCR and keeps one entry per CDR3 protein. The table has about half a million distinct CDR3 sequences, around 13% seen once. The material sequenced was PBMCs from the stem cell graft donor, taken from the stem cell graft. These receptors were taken from a human donor who donated a stem cell graft to a child with combined immunodeficiency.

The chain links TRBV27 to TRBJ2-5; 7 bases are a match to TRBD2. This CDR3 is 16 amino acids long. Germline lookup yields CDR1 MNHEY and CDR2 SMNVEV (reference sequence). Unmatched junction bases numbered 12, after V lost 5 bases and J lost 3 bases. The CDR3 sequence is CASSPWEGRVKETQYF. The CDR3 nucleotides read TGTGCCAGCAGTCCCTGGGAGGGGCGGGTCAAAGAGACCCAGTACTTC.

This clonotype came up a few times. The gene calls are TRBV12-3 or TRBV12-4 and TRBJ2-3, with D perhaps given as TRBD1 or TRBD2 (5 bases each). Trimming took off 4 bases at V and 0 bases at J, with 14 bases between the two ends. The CDR3 sequence is 16 residues long. CDR3 loop: CASSYPRGRSTDTQYF. The CDR3 bases are TGTGCCAGCAGTTATCCCCGGGGCCGCAGCACAGATACGCAGTATTTT.

At least ten counts were recorded for this clonotype. The chain combines TRBV25-1 with TRBJ1-1; D ambiguous. The CDR3 contains 15 residues. In germline, CDR1 is MGHDK, CDR2 SYGVNS. The ends were cut back, 1 base at V and 4 bases at J, with 13 bases in the middle. This CDR3 is CASSESTALGTEAFF. Written as DNA, the CDR3 is TGTGCCAGCAGTGAATCCACAGCTCTGGGCACTGAAGCTTTCTTT. Full variable domain (remainder filled in from reference TRBV25-1 and TRBJ1-1): EADIYQTPRYLVIGTGKKITLECSQTMGHDKMYWYQQDPGMELHLIHYSYGVNSTEKGDLSSESTVSRIRTEHFPLTLESARPSHTSQYLCASSESTALGTEAFFGQGTRLTVV.